The 9 T cell receptor beta chains presented below share a single source sample, sequenced in a study of blood T cell repertoires in COVID-19 (dated by TCRdb to the early 2020s). Library preparation used the immunoSEQ multiplex PCR assay. Here the immuneACCESS table is served through TCRdb, limited to in-frame sequences with V and J called. Missing clones are a known gap in these copies; in checked studies unresolved V genes cover under half, and the rest lacks a known reason. This sample is represented by around 100,000 clones; 84% of them were singletons. In total, the top ten clones hold roughly 22% of the sample. Input material: peripheral blood. These receptors were taken from a human donor in a cohort sampled during active COVID-19.

The V and J genes are TRBV5-4 and TRBJ2-5, with TRBD2 matching 9 bases. Germline V gives CDR1 SGHNT, CDR2 YYREEE (reference sequence). There are 15 residues in the CDR3. V shed 3 bases, J shed 3 bases, and the junction held 6 bases outside the gene matches. The CDR3 is CASSYVSGGEETQYF. The CDR3 nucleotides are TGTGCCAGCAGCTATGTTAGCGGGGGAGAAGAGACCCAGTACTTC.

The chain recombines TRBV28 with TRBJ2-3, with 16 bases identical to TRBD2. The CDR3 is 17 residues long. Trimming at V came to 5 bases and at J to 1 base, leaving 3 bases not matched to a gene. Germline loops: CDR1 MDHEN, CDR2 SYDVKM. CDR3 residues: CASSPGTSGRGTDTQYF. For the CDR3, the DNA is TGTGCCAGCAGTCCGGGGACTAGCGGGAGGGGCACAGATACGCAGTATTTT.

The V and J genes are TRBV10-2 and TRBJ1-2, with D perhaps TRBD1 (6 bases). V lost 3 bases, J lost 6 bases, and 14 bases lay in between. CDR1 and CDR2 from the germline V gene are WSHSY and SAAADI. The CDR3 loop spans 14 amino acids. The CDR3 DNA follows: TGCGCCAGCAGTGACCAGGGGAAAAAGGATGGCTACACCTTC. It translates to CASSDQGKKDGYTF.

The CDR3 reads CASSLRLAGGGYNEQFF. The CDR3, as DNA: TGTGCCAGCAGTCTTCGACTAGCGGGAGGGGGGTACAATGAGCAGTTCTTC. V is TRBV28 and J is TRBJ2-1, with 14 bases lining up with TRBD2. Per germline, CDR1 MDHEN and CDR2 SYDVKM. Trimming cost V 5 bases and J 4 bases; bases outside gene matches: 7. This CDR3 comprises 17 residues.

CDR3 residues: CASSLGRNQPQHF. CDR3 in DNA: TGTGCCAGCAGTTTAGGCAGGAATCAGCCCCAGCATTTT. J is TRBJ1-5 and V is TRBV12-3 or TRBV12-4; D gene ambiguous. This CDR3 is built from 13 residues. The germline V and J ends were trimmed by 1 base and 4 bases, with 5 bases remaining between them.

V and J are TRBV19 and TRBJ1-1; 7 bases are a match to TRBD1. This CDR3 has 14 residues. V shed 4 bases and J 0 bases; nucleotides not matched to a gene: 2. Germline V gene data show CDR1 as LNHDA and CDR2 as SQIVND (reference sequence). The CDR3 spells CASSTGQMNTEAFF. The CDR3 DNA is TGTGCCAGTAGTACGGGACAGATGAACACTGAAGCTTTCTTT. Full variable domain (outside the CDR3, taken from reference TRBV19 and TRBJ1-1): DGGITQSPKYLFRKEGQNVTLSCEQNLNHDAMYWYRQDPGQGLRLIYYSQIVNDFQKGDIAEGYSVSREKKESFPLTVTSAQKNPTAFYLCASSTGQMNTEAFFGQGTRLTVV.

The rearrangement joins TRBV19 to TRBJ2-1; 9 bases agree with TRBD2. Trimming cost V 0 bases and J 4 bases; bases outside gene matches: 4. Germline lookup yields CDR1 LNHDA and CDR2 SQIVND (reference sequence). This CDR3 is 16 amino acids long. The CDR3 protein is CASSIDPAGGYNEQFF. The CDR3 DNA follows: TGTGCCAGTAGTATAGATCCAGCGGGGGGTTACAATGAGCAGTTCTTC.

The V gene is TRBV18, the J gene TRBJ2-1, with 10 bases matching TRBD2. J was trimmed by 4 bases and V by 1 base; bases with no gene match: 7. CDR3 length: 17 residues. Germline-derived CDR1 and CDR2 are KGHSH and LQKENI. The CDR3 protein is CASSPLPAGGGYNEQFF. As DNA, the CDR3 is TGTGCCAGCTCACCACTCCCAGCGGGGGGGGGATACAATGAGCAGTTCTTC.

The chain couples TRBV14 to TRBJ2-5; 7 positions agree with TRBD1. Looked up from germline, CDR1 is SGHDN and CDR2 is FVKESK. With 4 bases clipped from V and 1 base from J, the junction kept 3 bases outside the gene matches. The CDR3 runs to 14 residues. The CDR3 sequence is CASSPRQGQETQYF. As DNA, the CDR3 is TGTGCCAGCAGCCCGAGACAGGGCCAAGAGACCCAGTACTTC.